This T cell receptor (beta chain) is drawn from a study of T cell responses to AZD1222 COVID-19 vaccine. A word on this clone: Antigen unknown.

Broader study findings: Targets within unmutated variant regions were reportedly found for nearly half of spike-specific TCRs. Baseline seropositivity occurred in only six AZD1222 recipients. Spike was spanned by vaccine-associated CD4 TCRs, with dominance at 160-218 and 743-854.

The repertoire was sequenced with immunoSEQ multiplex PCR; TCRdb's copy has only in-frame clones and lacks some. The table lists about 84,000 clones, approximately 85% of them singletons, with around an eighth in the top ten. The CDR3 spans 16 residues. The J segment lost 6 bases and the V segment lost 0 bases, leaving 10 bases of the junction unmatched. Looked up from germline, CDR1 is MDHEN and CDR2 is SYDVKM. The starting material was peripheral blood, obtained 28 days after the second AZD1222 dose. This chain connects TRBV28 to TRBJ2-7, with TRBD2 matching 8 bases. The receptor was derived from an adult who received the AZD1222 COVID-19 vaccine. The CDR3 DNA follows: TGTGCCAGCAGTTTATGGGTTAGCGGGAATTCCATCGAGCAGTACTTC. Protein sequence: CASSLWVSGNSIEQYF.